This passage covers 7 T cell receptor beta chains from one sample sequenced in a study of cytomegalovirus exposure and HLA in healthy donors. The primer mix had 60 Vbeta and 13 Jbeta primers. Generated by immunoSEQ multiplex PCR, the TCRdb table keeps only in-frame clones and is missing some. The data contain around 150,000 clones, roughly 76% of them seen just once; the ten biggest clones take up 1.9%. The sample taken for sequencing was PBMCs. These receptors all come from a human donor in good health.

On this clone itself: Other DNA sequences in the same sample also yield this CDR3. V usage is TRBV19 and J usage is TRBJ2-5, with a possible D match to TRBD2 (5 bases). The CDR3 extends over 13 amino acids. V shed 0 bases and J shed 5 bases, with 7 bases lying between them. The V gene's germline CDR1 is LNHDA and CDR2 SQIVND (reference sequence). CDR3 sequence: CASSIDRGETQYF. The CDR3 DNA follows: TGTGCCAGTAGTATAGATCGAGGGGAGACCCAGTACTTC.

This clone was counted between two and nine times. The rearrangement links TRBV11-2 to TRBJ1-4, with a possible D match to TRBD1 (6 bases). The CDR3 is made up of 15 amino acids. Between the trimmed V and J ends, which lost 1 base and 8 bases, there was a span of 14 bases. Germline CDR1 and CDR2: SGHAT and FQNNGV. The CDR3 here is CASSLVSEQGEKLFF. CDR3 in DNA: TGTGCCAGCAGCTTAGTTTCTGAGCAGGGGGAAAAACTGTTTTTT.

This sequence joins TRBV27 and TRBJ1-2; D is perhaps TRBD1 (6 bases). V shed 6 bases and J shed 3 bases, with 8 bases lying between them. The length of the CDR3 is 12 residues. The germline V gene has CDR1 MNHEY and CDR2 SMNVEV (reference sequence). For the CDR3, the DNA is TGTGCCAGCAGAGGACAGTACTATGGCTACACCTTC. It encodes CASRGQYYGYTF.

The chain recombines TRBV9 with TRBJ1-2; TRBD1 aligns across 7 bases. The CDR3 sequence is 13 residues long. Trimming took 3 bases from V and 6 from J; bases not matched to a gene: 5. Germline CDR1 reads SGDLS; CDR2 reads YYNGEE. CDR3 protein: CASSGGQTHGYTF. The CDR3 coding sequence is TGTGCCAGCAGCGGGGGACAGACCCATGGCTACACCTTC.

There are a few counts of this clone. This chain uses TRBV4-3 with TRBJ1-6; maybe TRBD1 (5 bases). Between the trimmed V and J ends, which lost 0 bases and 7 bases, there was a span of 10 bases. CDR3 length: 15 residues. Germline CDR1 and CDR2: LGHNA and YSLEER. The CDR3 DNA is TGCGCCAGCAGCCAAGAGGAGGGGCGCAATTCACCCCTCCACTTT. Translation gives CASSQEEGRNSPLHF.

This chain uses TRBV7-9 with TRBJ1-1, with D hard to call. Germline assignment: CDR1 SEHNR and CDR2 FQNEAQ (reference sequence). Trimming pared 1 base from V and 9 bases from J, leaving 6 bases between. The CDR3 is 11 amino acids. The CDR3 nucleotides read TGTGCCAGCAGCTTAGAGCCGAAAGCTTTCTTT. Translating gives CASSLEPKAFF. Based on the CDR3 plus reference TRBV7-9 and TRBJ1-1, the full variable domain is DTGVSQNPRHKITKRGQNVTFRCDPISEHNRLYWYRQTLGQGPEFLTYFQNEAQLEKSRLLSDRFSAERPKGSFSTLEIQRTEQGDSAMYLCASSLEPKAFFGQGTRLTVV.

The rearrangement joins TRBV11-3 to TRBJ1-3; D remains ambiguous. Germline CDR1 reads SGHNT; CDR2 reads YENEEA. This CDR3 has 14 amino acids. The V end lost 3 bases, the J end lost 0 bases, and 6 bases lay between the germline ends. CDR3 residues: CASSLWSSGNTIYF. The CDR3 DNA is TGTGCCAGCAGCTTGTGGAGCTCTGGAAACACCATATATTTT.